This TCR beta chain was identified in a study of tumor-infiltrating lymphocytes in primary liver carcinoma. Looking at the study overall: Stage T1-T3 N0M0 tumors measured about 4.2 to 11 cm at most. About 3.5 to 7.13 million productive TCRbeta reads were obtained from the samples, with similar numbers across tissue types.

From around 500 ng of total RNA, TCR beta-specific cDNA was reverse-transcribed using a constant-region primer. Three rounds of nested multiplex PCR with slightly modified ARM-PCR produced TCR beta libraries. For approximately 9 cycles apiece, the opening two PCR rounds ran with TRBV1-TRBV30 forward primers and a C-beta reverse primer. TCRdb redid the calling of the multiplex PCR reads with MiXCR, one entry per CDR3 protein. The sample has approximately 120,000 distinct CDR3 sequences, 64% seen once. The tissue used was unsorted bulk material of roughly 17-33 mg. RNA and DNA were co-extracted from it with the AllPrep DNA/RNA mini kit. All patients had surgically resected primary liver carcinoma. Five discrete regions of every tumor underwent sampling. This CDR3 has 11 residues. Germline CDR1 and CDR2: SQVTM and ANQGSEA. To note about this clonotype: One end of the junction varies from germline; a read error may be responsible.

The chain has TRBV29-1 and TRBJ2-7; D is possibly TRBD2 (5 bases). This clonotype was sampled from a woman aged 60-70 years with primary liver carcinoma and hepatitis B virus infection. Specimen: liver tumor tissue from sampling region 3. Noted subset: tumor region T3, left-lateral pole. For the CDR3, the DNA is TGCAGCGTTGGACGACGTGGGGAGCACTACTTC. It encodes CSVGRRGEHYF.